Reported below is one T cell receptor beta chain. In the authors' workflow: Estimates of nucleated cell counts were drawn from the amplification of reference gene primers. Sequencing was performed with immunoSEQ multiplex PCR; in TCRdb, only in-frame clones are kept and a portion is missing. That table gives V, J and clone size, and the DNA gave D and trimming. The sample gives roughly 230,000 clones, over 70% of which show up once; around 8.1% is in the top ten. The CDR3 sequence is 13 residues long. The germline V and J ends were trimmed by 3 bases and 1 base, with 7 bases remaining between them. The data belong to a study of blood T cell repertoires in COVID-19.

The chain joins TRBV12-3 or TRBV12-4 to TRBJ2-7; no clear D gene. The sample consisted of peripheral blood. The TCR sequence derives from a middle-aged man with active or convalescent COVID-19. Here the CDR3 DNA reads TGTGCCAGCAGTTTGTACGGGTCCTACGAGCAGTACTTC. It yields the protein CASSLYGSYEQYF.